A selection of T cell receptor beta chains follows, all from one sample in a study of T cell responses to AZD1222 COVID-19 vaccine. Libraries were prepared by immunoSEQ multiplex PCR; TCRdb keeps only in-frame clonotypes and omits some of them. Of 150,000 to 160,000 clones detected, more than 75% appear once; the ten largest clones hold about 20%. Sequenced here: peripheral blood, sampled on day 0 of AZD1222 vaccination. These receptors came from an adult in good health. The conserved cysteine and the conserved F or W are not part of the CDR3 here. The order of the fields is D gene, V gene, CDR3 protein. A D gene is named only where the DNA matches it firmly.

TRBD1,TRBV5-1,ASSRGWERNTEAF
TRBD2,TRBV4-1,ASSPPREGYVETQY
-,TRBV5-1,ASSFLPAQGANYGYT
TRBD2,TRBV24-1,ATSDSSAGAWNEQF
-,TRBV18,ASSPEGARETQY
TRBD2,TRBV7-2,ASSLVSQRGVRSTDTQY
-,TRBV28,ASSRGGGQAYEQY
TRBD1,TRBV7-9,ASSFGTGTYEQY
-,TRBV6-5,ASSYASGQLETQY
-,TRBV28,ASSTPSAYEQY
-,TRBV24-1,ATSAQETQY
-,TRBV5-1,ASSLEGNSNQPQH
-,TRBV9,ASSVAPTGQDTQY
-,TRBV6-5,ASSYKEWTEAF
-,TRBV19,ASSMLGGFEQY
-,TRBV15,ATSREQGTEAF
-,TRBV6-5,ACMGDTEAF
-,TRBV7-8,ASSSRDAQGSQPQH
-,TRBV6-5,ASSRGYEQY
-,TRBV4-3,ASSQSRVYEQY
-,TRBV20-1,SASRDGPSEY
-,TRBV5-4,ASRAGAYNEQF
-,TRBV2,ASRVGQVVGLGEQF
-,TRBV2,ASSPQGTVNTEAF
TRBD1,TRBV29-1,SAWDRGLVEAF
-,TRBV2,ASSGGSFHSGNTIY
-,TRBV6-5,ASSNQQSGGEKLF
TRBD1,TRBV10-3,AISEWTGNTEAF
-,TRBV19,ASSIVGQSNQPQH